A selection of T cell receptor beta chains follows, all from one sample in a study of neoadjuvant anti-PD-1 for oral cavity cancer. Measured with immunoSEQ multiplex PCR; TCRdb has only the in-frame clones, and not every one. The sample contains around 14,000 clones, roughly 70% of which appear only once. The source was PBMCs, collected after nivolumab (anti-PD-1) treatment. The receptor set was obtained from a person aged 35-79 years with oral cavity squamous cell carcinoma. The CDR3 runs from the conserved cysteine through the conserved F or W. Fields, in order: J gene, D gene, V gene, clone size, CDR3 DNA, CDR3 protein. D genes are given only for firm matches. Part of the rows lack a size; the others show once, few, many or a class for expanded clones.

TRBJ1-5 NA TRBV6-1 NA TGTGCCAGCAGTGAAGAGTGGGTCAGGGTTCAGCCCCAGCATTTT CASSEEWVRVQPQHF
TRBJ2-5 NA TRBV11-2 NA TGTGCCAGCAGCCCCCCTGGGGGCAGGGGCCAAGGGGAGACCCAGTACTTC CASSPPGGRGQGETQYF
TRBJ1-3 NA TRBV19 NA TGTGCCAGTAAGAGTCGGGACACCTACTCTGGAAACACCATATATTTT CASKSRDTYSGNTIYF
TRBJ2-3 TRBD2 TRBV6-1 NA TGTGCCAGCATCCAGACTAGCGGGATAAGAAATACGCAGTATTTT CASIQTSGIRNTQYF
TRBJ2-2 TRBD2 TRBV6-1 NA TGTGCCAGCAGTGAAAAAGTAGCGGGAATGGAGCTGTTTTTT CASSEKVAGMELFF
TRBJ2-7 NA TRBV6-5 NA TGTGCCAGCAGTTACTCGAACTTGGGCGGGTACGAGCAGTACTTC CASSYSNLGGYEQYF
TRBJ2-7 NA TRBV4-1 NA TGCGCCAGCAGCCAAGATTGGGTACAGATGTCCTACGAGCAGTACTTC CASSQDWVQMSYEQYF
TRBJ2-5 NA TRBV19 NA TGTGCCAGTAGTAAGGTTTTCTTACCGGACAGCTACAAGGGTGAGACCCAGTACTTC CASSKVFLPDSYKGETQYF
TRBJ1-1 TRBD1 TRBV29-1 NA TGCAGCGTTGAACTACAGGGGTGGGACACTGAAGCTTTCTTT CSVELQGWDTEAFF
TRBJ2-7 NA TRBV6-5 once TGTGCCAGCAGCTCACCCGGCGGGGAGCAGTACTTC CASSSPGGEQYF
TRBJ2-3 NA TRBV27 NA TGTGCCAGCCGAGGGTCGGGGCGGGAACCCCCAGATACGCAGTATTTT CASRGSGREPPDTQYF
TRBJ2-1 TRBD2 TRBV7-9 once TGTGCCAGCAGATTGACTCTAGCGGGGGATGAGCAGTTCTTC CASRLTLAGDEQFF
TRBJ1-1 NA TRBV5-1 NA TGCGCCAGCAGCTTTAGGGGTGAGGAGAACACTGAAGCTTTCTTT CASSFRGEENTEAFF
TRBJ1-1 NA TRBV7-3 NA TGTGCCAGCAGCTTAGGGTCTAACACTGAAGCTTTCTTT CASSLGSNTEAFF
TRBJ1-1 TRBD1 TRBV6-1 NA TGTGCCAGCAGGCCGGGACAGCCTGAAGCTTTCTTT CASRPGQPEAFF
TRBJ1-4 NA TRBV19 NA TGTGCCAGTAGCCCCCTCGGGCCGGCCCAAGTTGCGACTAATGAAAAACTGTTTTTT CASSPLGPAQVATNEKLFF
TRBJ1-5 NA TRBV5-8 NA TGTGCCAGCAGCTTGGACAGGGCCCAGCCCCAGCATTTT CASSLDRAQPQHF
TRBJ2-6 TRBD2 TRBV14 NA TGTGCCAGCAGCCAAGGGTGGACTAGCGGATACTCTGGGGCCAACGTCCTGACTTTC CASSQGWTSGYSGANVLTF
TRBJ1-2 NA TRBV7-8 once TGTGCCAGCAGCTTATCCCCCCGGGACGGCTACACCTTC CASSLSPRDGYTF
TRBJ2-5 NA TRBV4-1 once TGCGCCAGCAGCCAAGATAGGGGGGTGGGCGAGACCCAGTACTTC CASSQDRGVGETQYF
TRBJ1-4 NA TRBV7-2 NA TGTGCCAGCAGCTCACAGGGCACTAATGAAAAACTGTTTTTT CASSSQGTNEKLFF
TRBJ2-7 TRBD1 TRBV6-5 NA TGTGCCAGCAGTCTATTTAGGGACAGCACCTACGAGCAGTACTTC CASSLFRDSTYEQYF
TRBJ1-4 NA TRBV5-1 NA TGCGCCAGCAGCACTGGACAGTCAACTAATGAAAAACTGTTTTTT CASSTGQSTNEKLFF
TRBJ2-1 NA TRBV5-5 NA TGTGCCAGCAGCTTGGCCCCTAGCCTGAGCTCCTACAATGAGCAGTTCTTC CASSLAPSLSSYNEQFF
TRBJ2-2 NA TRBV7-6 NA TGTGCCAGCAGCTTAGTCCAGGTCGCCACCGGGGAGCTGTTTTTT CASSLVQVATGELFF
TRBJ2-5 NA TRBV9 NA TGTGCCAGCAGCGTAGGCGGGCAAGAGACCCAGTACTTC CASSVGGQETQYF
TRBJ2-1 NA TRBV9 few TGTGCCAGCAGCCTCTCTAGCTCCTACAATGAGCAGTTCTTC CASSLSSSYNEQFF
TRBJ2-7 NA TRBV6-4 NA TGTGCCAGCGGGGGGAAGGGAAAGGGGCATTACGAGCAGTACTTC CASGGKGKGHYEQYF
TRBJ2-3 NA TRBV6-4 NA TGTGCCAGCCGGGCGGGAGATACGCAGTATTTT CASRAGDTQYF
TRBJ2-5 NA TRBV5-6 NA TGTGCCAGCAGCTTAGGAACAGCCCAAGAGACCCAGTACTTC CASSLGTAQETQYF
TRBJ2-1 TRBD1 TRBV6-5 NA TGTGCCAGCAGCCGGGACAGGCGATCCAATGAGCAGTTCTTC CASSRDRRSNEQFF
TRBJ2-7 TRBD1 TRBV29-1 NA TGCAGCGTGCAGGGGGCCGCCGGACCCTACGAGCAGTACTTC CSVQGAAGPYEQYF
TRBJ2-1 TRBD2 TRBV28 NA TGTGCCAGCCGAGGAAATAAGGGGACTAGCGGGACGAGGCAGTTCTTC CASRGNKGTSGTRQFF
TRBJ1-2 TRBD1 TRBV15 once TGTGCCACCAGCTTGGGACAGGGAGCTAACTATGGCTACACCTTC CATSLGQGANYGYTF
TRBJ1-5 TRBD1 TRBV5-1 NA TGCGCCAGCAGCTACACCGGGACAGGGAATCAGCCCCAGCATTTT CASSYTGTGNQPQHF
TRBJ1-3 NA TRBV6-5 NA TGTGCCAGCAGAACTTTAGCGGACTCTGGAAACACCATATATTTT CASRTLADSGNTIYF
TRBJ1-2 NA TRBV29-1 NA TGCAGCGTTGACTTCTGGGGCAGTGGCTACACCTTC CSVDFWGSGYTF